Presented here are 2 T cell receptor beta chains from one specimen sequenced in a study. Data came from immunoSEQ multiplex PCR; TCRdb stores just in-frame clones and leaves some out. Here the sample spans tens of thousands of clones, over 85% being singletons. Sequenced material: PBMCs. These receptors were taken from a man aged 35 to 55 with rheumatoid arthritis.

The chain recombines TRBV5-1 with TRBJ2-2; TRBD1 matches 9 bases. In germline, CDR1 is SGHRS, CDR2 YFSETQ. V shed 4 bases and J 2 bases; nucleotides not matched to a gene: 3. This CDR3 is built from 15 residues. The CDR3 protein is CASSPGQGNTGELFF. The CDR3 DNA sequence: TGCGCCAGCAGCCCGGGACAGGGCAACACCGGGGAGCTGTTTTTT.

This chain uses TRBV19 with TRBJ1-5; no definite D call. The CDR3 contains 16 residues. Germline V lookup: CDR1 LNHDA, CDR2 SQIVND (reference sequence). With 2 bases removed from V and 0 bases from J, the gap between germline ends came to 11 bases. Here the CDR3 reads CASSIIGGYSNQPQHF. For the CDR3, the DNA is TGTGCCAGTAGTATAATCGGTGGATATAGCAATCAGCCCCAGCATTTT. Full variable domain (missing parts from reference TRBV19 and TRBJ1-5): DGGITQSPKYLFRKEGQNVTLSCEQNLNHDAMYWYRQDPGQGLRLIYYSQIVNDFQKGDIAEGYSVSREKKESFPLTVTSAQKNPTAFYLCASSIIGGYSNQPQHFGDGTRLSIL.